This T cell receptor beta chain comes out of a study of T cell responses to AZD1222 COVID-19 vaccine. Whole-study context: Pooled in the analysis were second doses at about 4 or about 12 weeks.

Worth noting for this clone: Its antigen is still unknown.

Study results and limitations: Clonal diversity was possibly underestimated, and the donors were mostly white British, with more females.

Generated by immunoSEQ multiplex PCR, the TCRdb table keeps only in-frame clones and is missing some. The sample records roughly 56,000 clones, approximately 85% being singletons. The source of this sequence is an adult in good health. This specimen was peripheral blood, taken on day 0 of AZD1222 vaccination.

The CDR3 reads CASTGGQGRYNEQFF. The CDR3 DNA reads TGTGCCAGCACAGGGGGACAGGGTCGGTACAATGAGCAGTTCTTC. The chain couples TRBV3-1 (or the pseudogene TRBV3-2) to TRBJ2-1; 9 positions agree with TRBD1. Per the germline V gene, CDR1 is LGHDT and CDR2 is YNNKEL (reference sequence). Trimming at V came to 7 bases and at J to 4 bases, leaving 8 bases not matched to a gene. This CDR3 contains 15 residues.